This T cell receptor beta chain emerged from a study of blood T cell repertoires in COVID-19. About the research overall: Donors in the United States, Italy and Spain gave samples during acute or convalescent COVID-19. PBMCs, B-cell-depleted T cells, or T cells provided the cDNA or gDNA that made up the material.

The germline gives CDR1 ENHRY, CDR2 SYGVKD. This CDR3 is built from 12 residues. V was clipped by 3 bases and J by 14 bases; unmatched bases: 9. How the authors handled the data: Reference gene primer amplification in the assay estimated nucleated cell counts. Sequencing was performed with immunoSEQ multiplex PCR; in TCRdb, only in-frame clones are kept and a portion is missing. That table supplies the V and J calls and clone size; D and trimming were determined from the DNA. The sample lists roughly 190,000 clones, around four fifths seen once, with approximately 15% in the top ten. The clonotype comes from a man aged 25-40 years with active or convalescent COVID-19. The sequenced material came from peripheral blood. This chain connects TRBV10-3 to TRBJ1-1, with 7 bases fitting TRBD1. This CDR3 reads CAISDGRQGVFF. CDR3 DNA: TGTGCCATCAGTGATGGACGACAGGGTGTCTTCTTT.